The source of this TCR beta chain is a study of T cell repertoires in ileal Crohn's disease. Study-level background: Biopsies at the proximal margin of the resected specimen form MI samples.

The time point was: proximal margin of the surgical specimen (macroscopically non-inflamed). Included were adult ileal or ileocolonic Crohn's patients indicated for ileocolonic resection. The data were produced by immunoSEQ multiplex PCR, yet TCRdb's version contains in-frame clones alone and is incomplete. Altogether 7,000 to 7,500 clones are present, about 78% being singletons, with the ten largest covering roughly 44%. CDR3 size: 14 residues. Germline CDR1 is SGHKS and CDR2 is YYEKEE (reference sequence). Trimming took off 1 base at V and 2 bases at J, with 9 bases between the two ends. Sequences were obtained from ileal tissue. The chain joins TRBV5-5 to TRBJ2-5, with unresolved D. This sequence originates from an adult with Crohn's disease. CDR3 nucleotide sequence: TGTGCCAGCAGCTTGATGGCACTACAAGAGACCCAGTACTTC. It codes for CASSLMALQETQYF.